This T cell receptor (beta chain) was identified in a study of blood T cell repertoires in COVID-19. Across the whole study: T cells, B-cell-depleted T cells, or PBMCs provided the cDNA or gDNA that served as material.

Germline CDR1 reads SGHRS; CDR2 reads YFSETQ. Trimming cost V 6 bases and J 2 bases, with 21 bases left between them. The CDR3 runs to 16 residues. TCRdb keeps only in-frame clones here, not all; method: immunoSEQ multiplex PCR. The sample has around 140,000 clones; approximately 83% are singletons. This sequence was found in a human donor in a cohort sampled during active COVID-19. Sample: peripheral blood. The chain employs TRBV5-1 and TRBJ2-7, with a weak D call TRBD1 (5 bases). CDR3 DNA: TGCGCCAGCATGTTCTCCCCGGACACCCGAACCTACGAGCAGTACTTC. This translates into CASMFSPDTRTYEQYF.